The next 19 T cell receptor beta chains were all read from a single sample in a study of blood T cell repertoires in COVID-19. The data were produced by immunoSEQ multiplex PCR, yet TCRdb's version contains in-frame clones alone and is incomplete. The profile shows around 320,000 clones, around 91% of them singletons. Sequencing input: PBMCs or T cells enriched from blood (not recorded which). Receptors were obtained from a woman between 18 and 30 years old with acute COVID-19.

The rearrangement uses TRBV5-1 and TRBJ1-5, with D perhaps TRBD1 (5 bases). The germline V gene has CDR1 SGHRS and CDR2 YFSETQ. Trimming removed 8 bases from V and 10 bases from J, with 19 bases in between. The CDR3 length is 13 residues. This CDR3 reads CASSQGPQEPQHF. The CDR3 DNA follows: TGCGCCAGTTCTCAGGGCCCCCAAGAACCCCAGCATTTT.

This sequence joins TRBV12-5 and TRBJ2-1, with TRBD2 matching 13 bases. CDR3 length: 16 amino acids. V was pared by 1 base and J by 12 bases, with 9 bases of the junction left unmatched. Looked up from germline, CDR1 is LGHNT and CDR2 is FRNRAP. The CDR3 here is CASGLGGTSGTILQFF. CDR3 nucleotides: TGTGCTAGTGGTTTGGGGGGGACTAGCGGGACTATACTGCAGTTCTTC.

The gene calls are TRBV30 and TRBJ2-2, with 9 bases fitting TRBD2. The trim removed 2 bases at V and 1 base at J, leaving 11 bases unmatched. CDR1 is GTSNPN, CDR2 SVGIG, per germline (reference sequence). CDR3 length: 18 residues. The DNA for the CDR3 is TGTGCCTGGAGTTCCGGGGTTAGCGGGAGTCTGAACACCGGGGAGCTGTTTTTT. Residues: CAWSSGVSGSLNTGELFF.

This chain's CDR3 is CASSLFVGSSTGELFF. CDR3 DNA sequence: TGTGCCAGCAGCTTATTTGTCGGGTCGAGTACCGGGGAGCTGTTTTTT. The chain recombines TRBV11-2 with TRBJ2-2; D is ambiguous. Trimming left V 2 bases short and J 5 bases short, with 15 bases between. Germline lookup yields CDR1 SGHAT and CDR2 FQNNGV. CDR3 length: 16 residues.

The rearrangement uses TRBV7-6 and TRBJ1-5; the D gene is possibly TRBD1 (6 bases). The CDR3 covers 15 residues. The V and J ends lost 3 bases and 4 bases respectively, with 13 bases between them. Germline loops: CDR1 SGHVS, CDR2 FNYEAQ. CDR3 in DNA: TGTGCCAGCAGCTTGGGGGCGGGTGTTAATCAGCCCCAGCATTTT. This translates into CASSLGAGVNQPQHF.

This chain joins TRBV3-1 (or the pseudogene TRBV3-2) and TRBJ2-3; D is unclear. The germline V gene encodes CDR1 LGHDT and CDR2 YNNKEL (reference sequence). The CDR3 is made up of 11 amino acids. V lost 11 bases to trimming and J lost 4 bases, with 10 bases between them. CDR3 DNA: TGTGCCGGCGTTCAGGCAGATACGCAGTATTTT. It translates to CAGVQADTQYF.

The chain is built from TRBV28 and TRBJ1-1; perhaps TRBD1 as D (6 bases). Germline CDR1 reads MDHEN; CDR2 reads SYDVKM. The CDR3 totals 11 residues. Trimming cost V 9 bases and J 8 bases, with 13 bases left between them. The CDR3 sequence is CASYSGTEAFF. For the CDR3, the DNA is TGTGCCAGTTATTCCGGGACAGAAGCTTTCTTT.

The CDR3 is CSASSNVRNQPQHF. Written as DNA, the CDR3 is TGCAGTGCTAGTAGCAATGTTCGGAATCAGCCCCAGCATTTT. The chain uses TRBV20-1 and TRBJ1-5; no reliable D call. V lost 3 bases, J lost 4 bases, and 13 bases lay in between. The CDR3 is 14 residues long. The V gene's germline CDR1 is DFQATT and CDR2 SNEGSKA (reference sequence).

J is TRBJ1-6 and V is TRBV7-9, with D maybe TRBD1 (6 bases). This CDR3 is built from 14 residues. The ends were cut back, 5 bases at V and 10 bases at J, with 15 bases in the middle. Germline assignment: CDR1 SEHNR and CDR2 FQNEAQ (reference sequence). CDR3 coding DNA: TGTGCCAGCAGCCCCGGGACAATGGAATCACCCCTCCACTTT. Its protein is CASSPGTMESPLHF.

The chain is built from TRBV28 and TRBJ1-4; 7 nucleotides line up with TRBD1. Germline V gene data show CDR1 as MDHEN and CDR2 as SYDVKM. This CDR3 contains 15 residues. The junction had 10 bases not matched to a gene; V was cut back by 4 bases and J by 8 bases. The CDR3 DNA follows: TGTGCCAGCAGTTCTGGACAGGCTCGCGGAGAAAAACTGTTTTTT. It translates to CASSSGQARGEKLFF.

The chain has TRBV5-1 and TRBJ2-3; the D gene is possibly TRBD1 (6 bases). V lost 1 base and J 4 bases, leaving 13 bases between the germline ends. In germline, CDR1 is SGHRS, CDR2 YFSETQ. The CDR3 sequence is 15 residues long. The CDR3 protein is CASSLFYGGADTQYF. CDR3 DNA: TGCGCCAGCAGCTTGTTTTATGGGGGCGCAGATACGCAGTATTTT.

CDR3 DNA sequence: TGTGCCAGCAGACTACCGGGACAGGGGTTCGAGCAGTACTTC. As protein: CASRLPGQGFEQYF. This chain connects TRBV28 to TRBJ2-7; TRBD1 aligns across 10 bases. Germline CDR1 and CDR2: MDHEN and SYDVKM. The CDR3 has 14 amino acids. V was pared by 6 bases and J by 6 bases, with 8 bases of the junction left unmatched.

As DNA, the CDR3 is TGTGCCAGCAGCCAAGACCTAGTTAAGTACAATGAGCAGTTCTTC. Translating gives CASSQDLVKYNEQFF. V gene TRBV3-1 (or the pseudogene TRBV3-2) combines with J gene TRBJ2-1; D is ambiguous. The CDR3 is made up of 15 amino acids. Trimming pared 0 bases from V and 4 bases from J, leaving 10 bases between. The germline V gene encodes CDR1 LGHDT and CDR2 YNNKEL (reference sequence).

This chain joins TRBV24-1 and TRBJ2-2, with 7 bases that match TRBD1. This CDR3 comprises 17 residues. Trimming took 3 bases from V and 7 from J; bases not matched to a gene: 13. The germline gives CDR1 KGHDR, CDR2 SFDVKD. The CDR3 reads CATSDTPRTGGSGELFF. DNA for the CDR3: TGTGCCACCAGTGATACTCCGAGGACAGGAGGTAGCGGGGAGCTGTTTTTT.

The chain recombines TRBV2 with TRBJ2-3; D gene uncertain. The CDR3 extends over 14 amino acids. CDR1 and CDR2 from the germline V gene are SNHLY and FYNNEI. V dropped 7 bases and J dropped 5 bases, with 16 bases sitting between them. The DNA for the CDR3 is TGTGCCAGCACCGCCCTTCGGAGCGTAGATACGCAGTATTTT. This codes for CASTALRSVDTQYF.

The chain employs TRBV29-1 and TRBJ2-5, with 11 bases aligning to TRBD2. The CDR3 runs 14 residues. Germline CDR1 SQVTM, CDR2 ANQGSEA. V gave up 4 bases and J gave up 2 bases; unmatched junction bases: 3. The CDR3 reads CSVVLAGVQETQYF. CDR3 bases: TGCAGCGTTGTACTAGCGGGGGTACAAGAGACCCAGTACTTC.

The V and J genes are TRBV5-1 and TRBJ2-1; 8 nucleotides match TRBD1. The CDR3 runs 15 residues. Germline CDR1 SGHRS, CDR2 YFSETQ. J gave up 0 bases and V 5 bases, and 4 bases lay outside the gene matches. As DNA, the CDR3 is TGCGCCAGCAGGACGACAGGGGCCTCCTACAATGAGCAGTTCTTC. Protein product: CASRTTGASYNEQFF.

CDR3 nucleotides: TGTGCCAGCAGCTCGACAGGGGAGGGATGGCAGCCCCAGCATTTT. The encoded protein is CASSSTGEGWQPQHF. V and J are TRBV6-5 and TRBJ1-5; 8 nucleotides align to TRBD1. CDR1 is MNHEY and CDR2 is SVGAGI in the germline V gene. The CDR3 sequence is 15 residues long. V trimming: 6 bases; J trimming: 7 bases; junction bases outside the gene matches: 11.

This chain joins TRBV6-1 and TRBJ1-6; TRBD1 aligns across 7 bases. This CDR3 spans 16 amino acids. J lost 3 bases, V lost 1 base, and 3 bases had no gene match. The V gene's germline CDR1 is MNHNS and CDR2 SASEGT. CDR3 sequence reads: CASSEGAGGYNSPLHF. In nucleotides, the CDR3 is TGTGCCAGCAGTGAAGGGGCAGGGGGCTATAATTCACCCCTCCACTTT.